These 18 T cell receptor beta chains came from one sample sequenced in a study of graft-versus-host responses after intestinal transplantation. The data were produced by immunoSEQ multiplex PCR, yet TCRdb's version contains in-frame clones alone and is incomplete. Of roughly 25,000 clones listed, almost 40% were seen once; the top ten hold less than 0.75%. Sample: alloreactive CD4+ T cells from a mixed lymphocyte reaction culture, taken before intestinal transplant. Subset noted: CFSE-low proliferating T cells sorted from roughly six-day pre-transplant mixed lymphocyte reaction (GvH or HvG direction). Every receptor here comes from a human patient who received an intestinal transplant.

This clone was detected only a few times. This sequence joins TRBV5-1 and TRBJ1-5, with TRBD1 matching 7 bases. After removal of 2 bases from V and 2 bases from J, the junction contained 1 base not matched to a gene. Germline CDR1 is SGHRS and CDR2 is YFSETQ. The CDR3 is 14 amino acids. The CDR3 loop is CASSFDRGNQPQHF. CDR3 nucleotide sequence: TGCGCCAGCAGCTTCGACAGGGGCAATCAGCCCCAGCATTTT. The whole variable domain, remainder taken from reference TRBV5-1 and TRBJ1-5, is KAGVTQTPRYLIKTRGQQVTLSCSPISGHRSVSWYQQTPGQGLQFLFEYFSETQRNKGNFPGRFSGRQFSNSRSEMNVSTLELGDSALYLCASSFDRGNQPQHFGDGTRLSIL.

This chain uses TRBV7-3 with TRBJ2-1; 9 bases are a match to TRBD1. Germline V gives CDR1 SGHTA, CDR2 FQGTGA. Unmatched junction bases numbered 5, after V lost 4 bases and J lost 7 bases. This CDR3 has 14 amino acids. Written as DNA, the CDR3 is TGTGCCAGCAGCTCACAGGGGGCGCGGAATGAGCAGTTCTTC. This codes for CASSSQGARNEQFF.

The genes are TRBV28 and TRBJ1-6; TRBD1 matches at 7 bases. The germline V gene encodes CDR1 MDHEN and CDR2 SYDVKM. The junction had 2 bases not matched to a gene; V was cut back by 3 bases and J by 6 bases. This CDR3 is built from 14 residues. Here the CDR3 DNA reads TGTGCCAGCAGTTTGGCAGGGGGTAATTCACCCCTCCACTTT. Encoded protein: CASSLAGGNSPLHF.

The chain recombines TRBV9 with TRBJ2-3; 10 positions agree with TRBD2. The CDR3 sequence is 16 residues long. The germline gives CDR1 SGDLS, CDR2 YYNGEE. Unmatched junction bases numbered 7, after V lost 4 bases and J lost 2 bases. CDR3 sequence (DNA): TGTGCCAGCAGCTATTCAGCGGGGGGGCCCACAGATACGCAGTATTTT. Its translation: CASSYSAGGPTDTQYF.

This clone was detected a few times. The V gene is TRBV6-5, the J gene TRBJ1-1; D is possibly TRBD1 (6 bases). CDR3 length: 14 amino acids. Trimming removed 2 bases at V and 1 base at J, with 8 bases between. Germline CDR1 and CDR2: MNHEY and SVGAGI. CDR3 loop: CASSYGQPNTEAFF. Written as DNA, the CDR3 is TGTGCCAGCAGTTACGGACAGCCGAACACTGAAGCTTTCTTT.

This clone occurred a few times. CDR3 loop: CAWSADLGQGEGYTF. For the CDR3, the DNA is TGTGCCTGGAGTGCTGACCTGGGACAGGGTGAAGGCTACACCTTC. This sequence joins TRBV30 and TRBJ1-2; 9 bases match TRBD1. This CDR3 comprises 15 residues. Germline V lookup: CDR1 GTSNPN, CDR2 SVGIG (reference sequence). V lost 1 base, J lost 8 bases, and 11 bases stayed unmatched.

The chain employs TRBV2 and TRBJ2-7; 12 bases are shared with TRBD1. The CDR3 spans 14 residues. Germline CDR1 reads SNHLY; CDR2 reads FYNNEI. J was trimmed by 5 bases and V by 11 bases; bases with no gene match: 10. The CDR3 bases are TGTGCCTCAGGGGGGGGACAGGGGGCCAACGAGCAGTACTTC. Amino acids: CASGGGQGANEQYF. The variable domain in full, completed from reference TRBV2 and TRBJ2-7, reads EPEVTQTPSHQVTQMGQEVILRCVPISNHLYFYWYRQILGQKVEFLVSFYNNEISEKSEIFDDQFSVERPDGSNFTLKIRSTKLEDSAMYFCASGGGQGANEQYFGPGTRLTVT.

This sequence joins TRBV5-1 and TRBJ2-7; 11 nucleotides line up with TRBD2. This CDR3 comprises 13 residues. The germline CDR1 and CDR2 sequences are SGHRS and YFSETQ. V lost 5 bases to trimming and J lost 6 bases; unmatched junction nucleotides: 4. In nucleotides, the CDR3 is TGCGCCAGCAGACTAGCGGGGGACTCCGAGCAGTACTTC. It codes for CASRLAGDSEQYF.

V is TRBV4-1 and J is TRBJ2-2; D might be TRBD1 (5 bases). Trimming took 0 bases from V and 0 from J, leaving 11 bases between them. Germline V lookup: CDR1 MGHRA, CDR2 YSYEKL. The CDR3 runs 17 residues. In nucleotides, the CDR3 is TGCGCCAGCAGCCAAGAACGTGGGGCCGCGAACACCGGGGAGCTGTTTTTT. Its translation is CASSQERGAANTGELFF.

The chain combines TRBV11-2 with TRBJ2-3; 10 nucleotides align to TRBD2. The CDR3 is 16 residues long. The V segment lost 1 base and the J segment 3 bases; nucleotides outside the gene matches: 4. CDR1 and CDR2 (germline): SGHAT, FQNNGV. The CDR3 loop reads CASSLGLAGGTDTQYF. CDR3 DNA: TGTGCCAGCAGCTTAGGACTAGCGGGCGGAACAGATACGCAGTATTTT.

This clone was observed a handful of times. The J gene is TRBJ2-7, the V gene TRBV4-2; 11 nucleotides line up with TRBD2. Per the germline V gene, CDR1 is LGHNA and CDR2 is YNFKEQ. V was pared by 6 bases and J by 6 bases, with 13 bases of the junction left unmatched. The CDR3 consists of 16 residues. CDR3 loop: CASRRGIAGGPSEQYF. DNA of the CDR3: TGTGCCAGCAGACGGGGAATAGCGGGGGGGCCTAGCGAGCAGTACTTC.

The gene calls are TRBV7-2 and TRBJ2-5; 8 positions match TRBD2. The germline V gene encodes CDR1 SGHTA and CDR2 FQGNSA. The CDR3 is 14 amino acids. Trimming cost V 5 bases and J 1 base; bases outside gene matches: 3. Here the CDR3 reads CASSQAGVQETQYF. The CDR3 DNA reads as TGTGCCAGCAGCCAAGCGGGGGTCCAAGAGACCCAGTACTTC.

V is TRBV5-4 and J is TRBJ1-2, with D hard to call. Germline CDR1 is SGHNT and CDR2 is YYREEE (reference sequence). The CDR3 is 15 residues long. Trimming stripped 0 bases from V and 4 bases from J, with 13 bases between. CDR3 amino acids: CASSLAESFRYGYTF. CDR3 DNA sequence: TGTGCCAGCAGCTTGGCCGAGTCGTTCCGCTATGGCTACACCTTC. Complete variable domain (other parts from reference TRBV5-4 and TRBJ1-2): ETGVTQSPTHLIKTRGQQVTLRCSSQSGHNTVSWYQQALGQGPQFIFQYYREEENGRGNFPPRFSGLQFPNYSSELNVNALELDDSALYLCASSLAESFRYGYTFGSGTRLTVV.

This CDR3 is CASSYTRQDHGYTF. The CDR3 bases are TGTGCCAGCAGTTACACCCGACAGGACCATGGCTACACCTTC. This sequence joins TRBV6-5 and TRBJ1-2; tentatively, D is TRBD1 (6 bases). Germline assignment: CDR1 MNHEY and CDR2 SVGAGI. CDR3 length: 14 residues. The V and J ends lost 2 bases and 6 bases respectively, with 13 bases between them.

This chain's CDR3 is CASSLIPGQIYEQYF. CDR3 nucleotides: TGTGCCAGCAGCCTGATCCCGGGACAGATCTACGAGCAGTACTTC. The rearrangement links TRBV14 to TRBJ2-7; 7 bases line up with TRBD1. Losses at the gene ends were 4 bases for V and 3 bases for J; bases not matched to a gene: 9. Germline CDR1 and CDR2: SGHDN and FVKESK. This CDR3 is 15 amino acids long. Together with reference TRBV14 and TRBJ2-7, the CDR3 gives the full variable domain: EAGVTQFPSHSVIEKGQTVTLRCDPISGHDNLYWYRRVMGKEIKFLLHFVKESKQDESGMPNNRFLAERTGGTYSTLKVQPAELEDSGVYFCASSLIPGQIYEQYFGPGTRLTVT.

The CDR3 DNA reads as TGTGCCAATCAGGGGCCGGGACAGGTGTCCTACGAGCAGTACTTC. The encoded protein is CANQGPGQVSYEQYF. The rearrangement joins TRBV21-1 to TRBJ2-7; TRBD1, as called in the table, went unchecked against the DNA. TRBV21-1 is termed a pseudogene. The CDR3 totals 15 residues.

The chain couples TRBV5-5 to TRBJ2-1; TRBD1 is a possible D gene (6 bases). This CDR3 is built from 15 residues. CDR1 is SGHKS and CDR2 is YYEKEE in the germline V gene (reference sequence). V lost 3 bases and J 8 bases, leaving 18 bases between the germline ends. The CDR3 DNA reads TGTGCCAGCAGCTCACATCTCGGACAGATCGATGAGCAGTTCTTC. This gives the protein CASSSHLGQIDEQFF.

V is TRBV28 and J is TRBJ2-1; TRBD2 aligns across 12 bases. V lost 1 base, J lost 8 bases, and 9 bases stayed unmatched. The CDR3 length is 17 residues. CDR1 and CDR2 from the germline V gene are MDHEN and SYDVKM. The CDR3, as DNA: TGTGCCAGCAGTTTATCCCCTCTAGCGGGAGGGTCCGATGAGCAGTTCTTC. It encodes CASSLSPLAGGSDEQFF.